The next 5 T cell receptor beta chains were all read from a single sample in a study of T cell repertoires in cytomegalovirus infection. Antigens for these TCRs are unknown. TCRdb re-derived calls from the reads in MiXCR, one entry per CDR3 protein. The sample yields about 920,000 distinct CDR3 sequences, approximately 30% seen once. This specimen was cultured CD8+ T cells from PBMCs, taken from culture after CMV antigen stimulation. The receptors derive from a human donor in good health (CMV status not recorded). Some clones in this sample may be carry-over from other donors' samples.

The sample holds many counts of this clonotype. The chain employs TRBV27 and TRBJ1-1; 9 positions match TRBD1. The CDR3 sequence is 14 residues long. With 3 bases clipped from V and 3 bases from J, the junction kept 2 bases outside the gene matches. Germline CDR1 and CDR2: MNHEY and SMNVEV (reference sequence). CDR3 sequence: CASSFGTGHTEAFF. The CDR3 bases are TGTGCCAGCAGTTTTGGGACAGGGCACACTGAAGCTTTCTTT.

CDR3 in amino acids: CATTSMSYNEQFF. DNA for the CDR3: TGTGCCACCACTAGCATGTCCTACAATGAGCAGTTCTTC. V usage is TRBV12-3 or TRBV12-4 and J usage is TRBJ2-1; tentatively, D is TRBD2 (6 bases). Trimming stripped 10 bases from V and 1 base from J, with 11 bases between. The CDR3 totals 13 residues.

In its sample, this clonotype was seen once. The rearrangement uses TRBV2 and TRBJ2-1, with TRBD2 matching 8 bases. The CDR3 is 14 residues long. The junction had 2 bases not matched to a gene; V was cut back by 7 bases and J by 0 bases. Germline V gene sequence: CDR1 SNHLY, CDR2 FYNNEI. CDR3 residues: CASISGDSYNEQFF. DNA of the CDR3: TGTGCCAGCATTAGCGGGGACTCCTACAATGAGCAGTTCTTC. Together with reference TRBV2 and TRBJ2-1, the CDR3 gives the full variable domain: EPEVTQTPSHQVTQMGQEVILRCVPISNHLYFYWYRQILGQKVEFLVSFYNNEISEKSEIFDDQFSVERPDGSNFTLKIRSTKLEDSAMYFCASISGDSYNEQFFGPGTRLTVL.

The V and J genes are TRBV2 and TRBJ2-3; D ambiguous. CDR3 length: 16 amino acids. CDR1 is SNHLY, CDR2 FYNNEI, per germline. V was cut by 2 bases and J by 0 bases, with 12 bases left in between. CDR3 DNA: TGTGCCAGCAGTGAAAACACAGCCACTAGCACAGATACGCAGTATTTT. It yields the protein CASSENTATSTDTQYF. The whole variable domain, filled in from reference TRBV2 and TRBJ2-3, reads EPEVTQTPSHQVTQMGQEVILRCVPISNHLYFYWYRQILGQKVEFLVSFYNNEISEKSEIFDDQFSVERPDGSNFTLKIRSTKLEDSAMYFCASSENTATSTDTQYFGPGTRLTVL.

The chain recombines TRBV19 with TRBJ1-2, with TRBD1 matching over 7 bases. Germline assignment: CDR1 LNHDA and CDR2 SQIVND (reference sequence). The CDR3 is 18 amino acids. V gave up 2 bases and J gave up 3 bases; unmatched junction bases: 15. The CDR3 nucleotides are TGTGCCAGTAGTATATTCCTCATGACAGGGTGGACAGACTATGGCTACACCTTC. The encoded protein is CASSIFLMTGWTDYGYTF.